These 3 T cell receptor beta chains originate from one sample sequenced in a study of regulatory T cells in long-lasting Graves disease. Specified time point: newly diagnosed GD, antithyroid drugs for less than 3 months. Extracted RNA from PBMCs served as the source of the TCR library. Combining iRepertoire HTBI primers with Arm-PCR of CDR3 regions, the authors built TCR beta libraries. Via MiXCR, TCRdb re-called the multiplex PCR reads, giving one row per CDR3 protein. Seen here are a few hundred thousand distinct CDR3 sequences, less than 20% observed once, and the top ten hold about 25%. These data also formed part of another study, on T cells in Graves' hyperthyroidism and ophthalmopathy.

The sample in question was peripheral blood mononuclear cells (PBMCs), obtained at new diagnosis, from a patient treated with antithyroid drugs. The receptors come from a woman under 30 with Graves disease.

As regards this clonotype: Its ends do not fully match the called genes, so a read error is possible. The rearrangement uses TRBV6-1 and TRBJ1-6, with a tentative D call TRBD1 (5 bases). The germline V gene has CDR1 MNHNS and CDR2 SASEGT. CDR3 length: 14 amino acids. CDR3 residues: CASSEGAQSSPLHF. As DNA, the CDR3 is TGTGCCAGCAGCGAAGGGGCACAGTCTTCACCCCTCCACTTT.

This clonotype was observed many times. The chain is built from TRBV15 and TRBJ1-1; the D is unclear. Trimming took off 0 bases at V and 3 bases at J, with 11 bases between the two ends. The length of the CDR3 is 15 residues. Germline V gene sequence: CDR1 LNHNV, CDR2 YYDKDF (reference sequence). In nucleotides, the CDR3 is TGTGCCACCAGCAGAGATCCCCAAGCGGACACTGAAGCTTTCTTT. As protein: CATSRDPQADTEAFF.

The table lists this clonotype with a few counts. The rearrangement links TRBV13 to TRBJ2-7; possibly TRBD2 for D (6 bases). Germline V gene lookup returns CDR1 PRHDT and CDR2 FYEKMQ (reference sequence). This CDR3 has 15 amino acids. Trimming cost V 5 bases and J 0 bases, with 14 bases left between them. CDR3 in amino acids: CASSVRPSASYEQYF. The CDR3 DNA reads TGTGCCAGCAGCGTCCGCCCTAGCGCCTCCTACGAGCAGTACTTC.